Each of the 27 T cell receptor beta chains below was sequenced from the same sample in a study of blood T cell repertoires in COVID-19. Method: immunoSEQ multiplex PCR; TCRdb's copy keeps in-frame clones and lacks some. This sample has 150,000 or so clones, with approximately 83% found just once. Sequencing input: PBMCs or T cells enriched from blood (not recorded which). These TCRs come from an older man who had been exposed to COVID-19.

This clone showed up just a few times. The chain is built from TRBV2 and TRBJ2-3; TRBD2 matches 8 bases. CDR1 and CDR2 from the germline V gene are SNHLY and FYNNEI. Germline trimming cut 7 bases from V and 1 base from J; bases unmatched to any gene: 1. The CDR3 extends over 13 amino acids. The CDR3 sequence: CASTLAGTDTQYF. CDR3 DNA sequence: TGTGCCAGCACACTAGCGGGCACAGATACGCAGTATTTT.

The chain combines TRBV19 with TRBJ2-7; maybe TRBD2 (5 bases). The V and J ends lost 7 bases and 2 bases respectively, with 18 bases between them. Germline CDR1 LNHDA, CDR2 SQIVND (reference sequence). The CDR3 runs to 15 residues. CDR3 DNA: TGTGCCAGTACAGCGAACCATCCCGGGGCCTACGAGCAGTACTTC. Its protein is CASTANHPGAYEQYF.

The chain couples TRBV28 to TRBJ1-1; D unclear. Germline V gene sequence: CDR1 MDHEN, CDR2 SYDVKM. This CDR3 comprises 14 residues. V lost 4 bases and J lost 2, with 11 bases in between. CDR3 nucleotides: TGTGCCAGCAGTTCAATGGCAGGTAACACTGAAGCTTTCTTT. It encodes CASSSMAGNTEAFF.

This chain links TRBV7-3 with TRBJ1-6, with a weak D call TRBD1 (5 bases). The germline gives CDR1 SGHTA, CDR2 FQGTGA. Trimming removed 1 base from V and 6 bases from J, with 10 bases in between. The CDR3 runs to 15 residues. The CDR3 protein is CASSLIAGINSPLHF. The CDR3 nucleotides read TGTGCCAGCAGCTTAATAGCAGGGATTAATTCACCCCTCCACTTT.

J is TRBJ2-3 and V is TRBV18; 15 bases map to TRBD2. The germline CDR1 and CDR2 sequences are KGHSH and LQKENI. The CDR3 extends over 19 amino acids. Unmatched junction bases numbered 9, after V lost 3 bases and J lost 2 bases. The CDR3 bases are TGTGCCAGCTCACCCTCCGGGACTAGCGGGGGGCCCTACACAGATACGCAGTATTTT. Translation gives CASSPSGTSGGPYTDTQYF.

This clone appeared a single time. The chain employs TRBV9 and TRBJ2-6, with 10 bases aligning to TRBD2. J gave up 0 bases and V 0 bases, and 3 bases lay outside the gene matches. Germline assignment: CDR1 SGDLS and CDR2 YYNGEE. The CDR3 contains 18 residues. CDR3 loop: CASSVASGRASGANVLTF. CDR3 DNA: TGTGCCAGCAGCGTAGCCAGCGGGAGGGCCTCTGGGGCCAACGTCCTGACTTTC.

This clone was seen a few times. The CDR3 sequence is CASSSWTSGSRTGELFF. The CDR3 DNA follows: TGTGCCAGCAGCTCCTGGACTAGCGGGAGTCGGACCGGGGAGCTGTTTTTT. The chain combines TRBV5-4 with TRBJ2-2; 13 bases fit TRBD2. Trimming cost V 3 bases and J 5 bases; bases outside gene matches: 7. The CDR3 sequence is 17 residues long. The germline CDR1 and CDR2 sequences are SGHNT and YYREEE (reference sequence).

This sequence joins TRBV3-1 (or the pseudogene TRBV3-2) and TRBJ2-5, with 7 bases identical to TRBD1. V was pared by 2 bases and J by 3 bases, with 3 bases of the junction left unmatched. Germline loops: CDR1 LGHDT, CDR2 YNNKEL (reference sequence). This CDR3 is 14 amino acids long. CDR3 sequence reads: CASSQPGQEETQYF. The CDR3 region has the DNA TGTGCCAGCAGCCAACCCGGACAGGAAGAGACCCAGTACTTC.

J is TRBJ2-5 and V is TRBV6-5; D gene uncertain. The CDR3 has 16 residues. CDR1 and CDR2 (germline): MNHEY, SVGAGI. Trimming removed 0 bases at V and 0 bases at J, with 11 bases between. CDR3 sequence reads: CASSYSLAMYQETQYF. DNA for the CDR3: TGTGCCAGCAGTTACTCGTTGGCCATGTACCAAGAGACCCAGTACTTC.

This clone was detected a few times. This rearrangement joins TRBV6-5 to TRBJ1-2; D might be TRBD1 (5 bases). Germline V gives CDR1 MNHEY, CDR2 SVGAGI. The CDR3 spans 15 residues. V was trimmed by 0 bases and J by 6 bases, leaving 14 bases between them. DNA of the CDR3: TGTGCCAGCAGTTACTCGAGACAGCCGATGCATGGCTACACCTTC. Translation: CASSYSRQPMHGYTF.

This chain joins TRBV21-1 and TRBJ1-5; the D call TRBD1 from the table was never checked on the DNA. TRBV21-1 is described as a pseudogene. The CDR3 runs 16 residues. CDR3 DNA: TGTGCCAGCCGTGGCCACGGGACAGGGGGCACTCAGCCCCAGCATTTT. Its translation: CASRGHGTGGTQPQHF.

J is TRBJ1-5 and V is TRBV6-2 or TRBV6-3, with D perhaps TRBD1 (5 bases). Trimming removed 2 bases at V and 9 bases at J, with 17 bases between. The V gene's germline CDR1 is MNHEY and CDR2 SVGEGT. The CDR3 totals 15 residues. The CDR3 coding sequence is TGTGCCAGCAGTTACCGCCCGGGGGGGGAATCGCCCCAGCATTTT. This translates into CASSYRPGGESPQHF.

The chain employs TRBV15 and TRBJ1-2, with D possibly TRBD1 on 6 matching bases. This CDR3 comprises 15 residues. Germline loops: CDR1 LNHNV, CDR2 YYDKDF (reference sequence). Trimming pared 0 bases from V and 9 bases from J, leaving 17 bases between. This CDR3 is CATSRDGGGLRSYTF. The CDR3 DNA reads as TGTGCCACCAGCAGAGATGGGGGGGGCTTAAGGAGCTACACCTTC.

J is TRBJ1-2 and V is TRBV3-1 (or the pseudogene TRBV3-2); the D is unclear. The CDR3 runs 12 residues. Germline lookup yields CDR1 LGHDT and CDR2 YNNKEL (reference sequence). The V end was cut by 5 bases, the J end by 7 bases, with 11 bases between. The chain's CDR3 is CASSTAGSGYTF. CDR3 in DNA: TGTGCCAGCAGCACGGCGGGGAGTGGCTACACCTTC.

V is TRBV27 and J is TRBJ1-4, with 8 nucleotides matching TRBD1. The V gene's germline CDR1 is MNHEY and CDR2 SMNVEV (reference sequence). The CDR3 loop spans 17 amino acids. V shed 4 bases and J 0 bases; nucleotides not matched to a gene: 7. CDR3 residues: CASSSPGQGATNEKLFF. The CDR3 DNA is TGTGCCAGCAGTTCACCCGGACAGGGTGCAACTAATGAAAAACTGTTTTTT.

As concerns this clone: The DNA is omitted, as the CDR3 cannot be located on it reliably, and the CDR3 follows TCRdb's listing. V and J are TRBV6-5 and TRBJ1-5. Looked up from germline, CDR1 is MNHEY and CDR2 is SVGAGI. The length of the CDR3 is 15 amino acids, counting both ends. CDR3 residues: CASSTSEISNQPQHF.

This chain joins TRBV12-3 or TRBV12-4 and TRBJ2-1; 7 bases agree with TRBD1. The CDR3 is 11 residues long. V trimming: 6 bases; J trimming: 9 bases; junction bases outside the gene matches: 2. For the CDR3, the DNA is TGTGCCAGCAGCCCAGGGGGTGAGCAGTTCTTC. Amino acids: CASSPGGEQFF.

CDR3 in DNA: TGCAGCGCGATCCCCCCCGCAGGTACCTACGAGCAGTACTTC. Translation: CSAIPPAGTYEQYF. The rearrangement joins TRBV29-1 to TRBJ2-7; no definite D call. Deletions cut 7 bases from V and 2 bases from J, with 18 bases between. This CDR3 is built from 14 residues. Germline CDR1 reads SQVTM; CDR2 reads ANQGSEA.

This clone was detected ten times or more. The V and J genes are TRBV28 and TRBJ2-1; 9 bases match TRBD2. Germline lookup yields CDR1 MDHEN and CDR2 SYDVKM. This CDR3 spans 14 amino acids. V dropped 7 bases and J dropped 3; count of bases not matched to a gene: 4. CDR3 loop: CASILTSGYNEQFF. The CDR3 bases are TGTGCCAGCATCTTGACTAGCGGCTACAATGAGCAGTTCTTC.

The V call is TRBV4-2, the J call TRBJ1-2; tentative D call: TRBD1 (5 bases). The V gene lost 4 bases and the J gene lost 0 bases, with 12 bases spanning the gap. CDR1 is LGHNA, CDR2 YNFKEQ, per germline. The CDR3 loop spans 15 amino acids. The CDR3 sequence: CASSPRGGANYGYTF. The DNA of the CDR3 is TGTGCCAGCAGCCCTCGGGGGGGGGCTAACTATGGCTACACCTTC.

CDR3 nucleotide sequence: TGTGCCAGTAGTCTATGGGCCACAGATACGCAGTATTTT. It translates to CASSLWATDTQYF. The chain combines TRBV19 with TRBJ2-3; D ambiguous. Trimming removed 5 bases at V and 2 bases at J, with 8 bases between. The CDR3 loop spans 13 amino acids. CDR1 and CDR2 (germline): LNHDA, SQIVND (reference sequence).

This clone occurred once. This chain uses TRBV19 with TRBJ1-4; perhaps TRBD1 as D (6 bases). In germline, CDR1 is LNHDA, CDR2 SQIVND (reference sequence). The CDR3 runs 13 residues. V lost 6 bases and J lost 10, with 15 bases in between. The CDR3 is CASRGQGFGKLFF. DNA for the CDR3: TGTGCCAGTAGAGGTCAGGGGTTCGGAAAACTGTTTTTT.

The chain combines TRBV6-2 or TRBV6-3 with TRBJ1-3; TRBD1 matches 7 bases. The CDR3 loop spans 17 amino acids. Unmatched junction bases numbered 11, after V lost 6 bases and J lost 0 bases. CDR1 and CDR2 (germline): MNHEY, SVGEGT. CDR3 sequence reads: CASSSTGTELSGNTIYF. In DNA, the CDR3 is TGTGCCAGCAGCTCGACCGGGACAGAACTCTCTGGAAACACCATATATTTT.

The chain has TRBV2 and TRBJ2-2; D is possibly TRBD1 (5 bases). Germline V gene lookup returns CDR1 SNHLY and CDR2 FYNNEI. Trimming left V 4 bases short and J 4 bases short, with 13 bases between. This CDR3 has 15 residues. This CDR3 reads CASSAAGLGTGELFF. The CDR3 DNA follows: TGTGCCAGCAGTGCGGCAGGGTTGGGCACCGGGGAGCTGTTTTTT.

V usage is TRBV4-3 and J usage is TRBJ2-7; 8 nucleotides agree with TRBD2. This CDR3 spans 14 amino acids. The germline V gene has CDR1 LGHNA and CDR2 YSLEER. Germline trimming cut 4 bases from V and 4 bases from J; bases unmatched to any gene: 6. As DNA, the CDR3 is TGCGCCAGCAGCCCGCGGGGGGCCCCTTACGAGCAGTACTTC. Protein product: CASSPRGAPYEQYF.

As concerns this clone: This specimen includes other DNA sequences encoding the same CDR3. The chain combines TRBV20-1 with TRBJ1-2, with D unresolved. V was trimmed by 3 bases and J by 7 bases, leaving 9 bases between them. Germline lookup yields CDR1 DFQATT and CDR2 SNEGSKA (reference sequence). This CDR3 has 11 residues. In DNA, the CDR3 is TGCAGTGCTAGCCGGGGTGGTGGCTACACCTTC. It specifies CSASRGGGYTF.

The V call is TRBV15, the J call TRBJ2-7, with TRBD1 identical over 7 bases. The V gene's germline CDR1 is LNHNV and CDR2 YYDKDF (reference sequence). The CDR3 has 15 residues. The V and J ends lost 5 bases and 2 bases, in that order; junction bases with no gene match: 9. The CDR3, as DNA: TGTGCCACCAGCGTTGCCCTACAGGGGACCTACGAGCAGTACTTC. It encodes CATSVALQGTYEQYF.